These 21 T cell receptor beta chains came from one sample sequenced in a study of T cell repertoires in cytomegalovirus infection. Via MiXCR, TCRdb re-called the reads, giving one row per CDR3 protein. This sample has 500,000 to 600,000 distinct CDR3 sequences, with 16% found just once. The sequenced material came from CD8+ T cells from PBMCs. The receptors here all came from a human donor in good health (CMV status not recorded). Some clones in this sample may be carry-over from other donors' samples.

This clonotype was picked up a small number of times. CDR3 protein: CASNFGDRLNTQYF. Here the CDR3 DNA reads TGTGCCAGCAATTTTGGAGACCGACTCAACACGCAGTATTTT. The chain uses TRBV5-6 and TRBJ2-3; D is uncertain. This CDR3 spans 14 amino acids. Germline V gene lookup returns CDR1 SGHDT and CDR2 YYEEEE. Deletions cut 6 bases from V and 9 bases from J, with 20 bases between.

This clonotype turned up a few times. The genes are TRBV29-1 and TRBJ1-2, with D possibly being TRBD1 (5 bases). Germline CDR1 and CDR2: SQVTM and ANQGSEA. Trimming took 3 bases from V and 6 from J, leaving 11 bases between them. The CDR3 is 12 amino acids. The DNA for the CDR3 is TGCAGCGTTGAGACAAGGGACGATGGCTACACCTTC. It is translated as CSVETRDDGYTF.

In regard to this clonotype: It may be a read error: a sequence one base away is much more abundant. This chain links TRBV6-6 with TRBJ1-5; D call uncertain. CDR3 size: 14 residues. Per germline, CDR1 MNHNY and CDR2 SVGAGI (reference sequence). CDR3 residues: CARSYSTGNQPQHF. DNA of the CDR3: TGTGCCAGGAGTTACTCGACTGGCAATCAGCCCCAGCATTTT.

The gene calls are TRBV5-4 and TRBJ1-6; D is undetermined. This CDR3 is built from 13 residues. The germline V and J ends were trimmed by 3 bases and 9 bases, with 10 bases remaining between them. Germline V gene lookup returns CDR1 SGHNT and CDR2 YYREEE (reference sequence). CDR3 residues: CASSWQSRSPLHF. CDR3 nucleotide sequence: TGTGCCAGCAGCTGGCAAAGCCGTTCACCCCTCCACTTT.

In its sample, this clonotype was seen a few times. The chain recombines TRBV27 with TRBJ2-1; TRBD2 matches at 15 bases. Germline V CDR1 and CDR2: MNHEY, SMNVEV (reference sequence). The CDR3 runs to 17 residues. V was clipped by 6 bases and J by 2 bases; unmatched bases: 5. The CDR3 DNA sequence: TGTGCCAGCAGGGGACTAGCGGGAGGCCTCACCTACAATGAGCAGTTCTTC. This encodes CASRGLAGGLTYNEQFF.

This clonotype was observed a few times. The chain uses TRBV15 and TRBJ1-2; a possible D gene is TRBD1 (5 bases). The CDR3 sequence is 16 residues long. Germline CDR1 LNHNV, CDR2 YYDKDF (reference sequence). V shed 0 bases and J shed 3 bases, with 14 bases lying between them. DNA of the CDR3: TGTGCCACCAGCAGAGATTCGGGGACCAGTTACTATGGCTACACCTTC. This sequence encodes CATSRDSGTSYYGYTF.

At least ten counts were recorded for this clonotype. V is TRBV19 and J is TRBJ2-1; D is perhaps TRBD1 (5 bases). Germline V gives CDR1 LNHDA, CDR2 SQIVND (reference sequence). This CDR3 is 14 amino acids long. The V end was cut by 10 bases, the J end by 0 bases, with 13 bases between. The CDR3 region has the DNA TGTGCCACCAGGGATCTGCTCTCCTACAATGAGCAGTTCTTC. As protein: CATRDLLSYNEQFF.

J is TRBJ1-1 and V is TRBV2; no reliable D call. The CDR3 length is 15 residues. Trimming removed 4 bases from V and 4 bases from J, with 16 bases in between. Per germline, CDR1 SNHLY and CDR2 FYNNEI. In DNA form, the CDR3 reads TGTGCCAGCAGTGGTTCGCTACGGGTTGGCACTGAAGCTTTCTTT. Its protein product is CASSGSLRVGTEAFF.

This clonotype was detected only a few times. The CDR3 DNA follows: TGTGCCAGTAGCTGGAGACTACTAGCGGGTACTCAAGAGACCCAGTACTTC. Translation: CASSWRLLAGTQETQYF. The chain joins TRBV19 to TRBJ2-5, with 9 bases fitting TRBD2. The germline gives CDR1 LNHDA, CDR2 SQIVND (reference sequence). This CDR3 region has 17 residues. V shed 6 bases, J shed 2 bases, and the junction held 13 bases outside the gene matches.

This chain joins TRBV27 and TRBJ2-7, with D perhaps TRBD1 (5 bases). Trimming removed 8 bases at V and 5 bases at J, with 16 bases between. Germline V gene data show CDR1 as MNHEY and CDR2 as SMNVEV (reference sequence). The CDR3 totals 13 residues. The CDR3, as DNA: TGTGCCAGCGGGCTGGGGCAGTTTGACGAGCAGTACTTC. It specifies CASGLGQFDEQYF.

This clonotype was seen more than once but under ten times. This chain uses TRBV19 with TRBJ2-7; 9 bases are a match to TRBD1. Germline CDR1 and CDR2: LNHDA and SQIVND (reference sequence). The V gene end was trimmed by 5 bases and the J gene end by 2 bases; junction bases not matched to a gene: 7. CDR3 length: 15 amino acids. The CDR3 here is CASSLRTGEAYEQYF. The CDR3 DNA reads TGTGCCAGTAGTCTTCGGACAGGGGAGGCCTACGAGCAGTACTTC.

There are many counts of this clonotype. This sequence joins TRBV6-1 and TRBJ2-1, with 9 bases aligning to TRBD1. The J segment lost 1 base and the V segment lost 5 bases, leaving 18 bases of the junction unmatched. Germline V gene sequence: CDR1 MNHNS, CDR2 SASEGT. The CDR3 spans 20 residues. The CDR3 spells CASSSSQVSKGQGSYNEQFF. In DNA form, the CDR3 reads TGTGCCAGCAGTTCTTCCCAAGTTTCTAAGGGACAGGGTTCCTACAATGAGCAGTTCTTC.

With regard to this clonotype: The CDR3 does not end in the conserved phenylalanine or tryptophan, so this is likely a read error. The gene calls are TRBV14 and TRBJ2-6, with 9 nucleotides matching TRBD1. From germline, CDR1 is SGHDN and CDR2 FVKESK. There are 17 residues in the CDR3. V gave up 4 bases and J gave up 2 bases; unmatched junction bases: 6. The CDR3 DNA is TGTGCCAGCAGCCTCTACCGGGACAGGGCTGGGGCCAACGTCCTGACTTTA. Translation: CASSLYRDRAGANVLTL.

This clonotype was detected many times. The CDR3 nucleotides read TGTGCCAGCAGTCCGCCCCGCGCGGGGCCCTCCACAGATACGCAGTATTTT. Encoded protein: CASSPPRAGPSTDTQYF. The V call is TRBV12-3 or TRBV12-4, the J call TRBJ2-3; weak D call: TRBD2 (6 bases). V was pared by 5 bases and J by 2 bases, with 20 bases between. This CDR3 region has 17 residues.

This clonotype occurred a few times. The rearrangement joins TRBV10-1 to TRBJ1-1, with 8 nucleotides matching TRBD1. The V and J ends lost 4 bases and 4 bases, in that order; junction bases with no gene match: 2. This CDR3 is 13 amino acids long. Germline CDR1 reads WNHNN; CDR2 reads SYGVQD (reference sequence). The CDR3 loop reads CASSGGQATEAFF. In DNA, the CDR3 is TGCGCCAGCAGTGGGGGACAGGCCACTGAAGCTTTCTTT.

The sample holds a few counts of this clonotype. The chain recombines TRBV4-1 with TRBJ2-2, with D uncertain. The CDR3 contains 14 residues. Germline CDR1 is MGHRA and CDR2 is YSYEKL. Trimming pared 0 bases from V and 7 bases from J, leaving 9 bases between. CDR3: CASSQDQGIGELFF. In nucleotides, the CDR3 is TGCGCCAGCAGCCAAGATCAAGGAATCGGGGAGCTGTTTTTT.

Many counts were recorded for this clonotype. The chain links TRBV7-9 to TRBJ2-5; perhaps TRBD1 as D (5 bases). CDR1 and CDR2 from the germline V gene are SEHNR and FQNEAQ (reference sequence). This CDR3 is 14 amino acids long. Trimming stripped 5 bases from V and 5 bases from J, with 15 bases between. CDR3 in DNA: TGTGCCAGCAGCCCACCCGGAAAGGGGGAGACCCAGTACTTC. Protein product: CASSPPGKGETQYF.

The sample holds many counts of this clonotype. V gene TRBV7-8 combines with J gene TRBJ2-7; no clear D gene. Germline values: CDR1 SGHVS, CDR2 FQNEAQ. Trimming left V 7 bases short and J 2 bases short, with 6 bases between. The CDR3 is 11 residues long. The CDR3 coding sequence is TGTGCCAGCACCTCAACCTACGAGCAGTACTTC. Translated: CASTSTYEQYF.

With respect to this clonotype: A read error may explain this, as a much larger clone is one base away. The chain links TRBV7-6 to TRBJ1-4; the D gene is possibly TRBD1 (5 bases). CDR3 length equals 15 residues. Germline V CDR1 and CDR2: SGHVS, FNYEAQ. As DNA, the CDR3 is TGTGGCAGCAGCCCGCCGGGGCAAGGTCAGGAAAAACTGTTTTTT. The encoded protein is CGSSPPGQGQEKLFF.

On this clonotype: Being one base from a much bigger clone, this may be a read error. The V and J genes are TRBV11-2 and TRBJ2-7, with a possible D match to TRBD1 (6 bases). V gave up 5 bases and J gave up 1 base, with 21 bases separating them. Germline-derived CDR1 and CDR2 are SGHAT and FQNNGV. The length of the CDR3 is 17 residues. The DNA for the CDR3 is TGTGCCAGCAGCATAGGGGAACAGGGCGCGGTTTCCTACGAGCAGTACTTC. It is translated as CASSIGEQGAVSYEQYF.

The sample holds a few counts of this clonotype. The chain employs TRBV7-9 and TRBJ1-1; D is unclear. Germline V lookup: CDR1 SEHNR, CDR2 FQNEAQ (reference sequence). With 0 bases removed from V and 5 bases from J, the gap between germline ends came to 7 bases. This CDR3 is 13 amino acids long. The CDR3 loop is CASSLALRTEAFF. DNA of the CDR3: TGTGCCAGCAGCTTAGCCTTGAGGACTGAAGCTTTCTTT.